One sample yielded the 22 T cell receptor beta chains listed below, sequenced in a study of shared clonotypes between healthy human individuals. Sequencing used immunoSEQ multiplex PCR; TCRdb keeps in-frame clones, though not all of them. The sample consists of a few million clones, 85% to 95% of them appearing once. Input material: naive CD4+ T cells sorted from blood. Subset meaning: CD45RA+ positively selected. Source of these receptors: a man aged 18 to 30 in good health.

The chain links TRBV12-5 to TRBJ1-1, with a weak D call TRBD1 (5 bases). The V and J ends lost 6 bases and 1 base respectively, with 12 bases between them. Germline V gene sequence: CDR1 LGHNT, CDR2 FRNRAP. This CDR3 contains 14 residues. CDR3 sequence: CASGTGTSNTEAFF. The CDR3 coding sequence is TGTGCTAGTGGGACCGGGACGTCGAACACTGAAGCTTTCTTT.

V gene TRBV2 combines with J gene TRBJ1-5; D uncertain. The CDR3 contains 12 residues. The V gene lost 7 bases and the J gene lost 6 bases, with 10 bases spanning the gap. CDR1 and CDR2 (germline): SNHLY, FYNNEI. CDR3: CASTTGPQPQHF. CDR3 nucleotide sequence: TGTGCCAGCACTACGGGCCCTCAGCCCCAGCATTTT. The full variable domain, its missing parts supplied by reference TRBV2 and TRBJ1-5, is EPEVTQTPSHQVTQMGQEVILRCVPISNHLYFYWYRQILGQKVEFLVSFYNNEISEKSEIFDDQFSVERPDGSNFTLKIRSTKLEDSAMYFCASTTGPQPQHFGDGTRLSIL.

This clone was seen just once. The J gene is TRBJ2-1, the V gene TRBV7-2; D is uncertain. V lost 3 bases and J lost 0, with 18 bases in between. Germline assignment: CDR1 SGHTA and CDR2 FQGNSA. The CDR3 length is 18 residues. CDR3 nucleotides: TGTGCCAGCAGCTTGCGCCCCGCGCCTGCAAGCTCCTACAATGAGCAGTTCTTC. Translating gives CASSLRPAPASSYNEQFF.

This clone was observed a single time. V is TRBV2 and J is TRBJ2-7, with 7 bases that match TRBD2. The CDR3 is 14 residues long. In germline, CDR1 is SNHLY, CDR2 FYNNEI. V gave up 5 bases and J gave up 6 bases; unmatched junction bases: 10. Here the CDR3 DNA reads TGTGCCAGCAGTTTTACGAGCGGGGAGTTCGAGCAGTACTTC. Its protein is CASSFTSGEFEQYF.

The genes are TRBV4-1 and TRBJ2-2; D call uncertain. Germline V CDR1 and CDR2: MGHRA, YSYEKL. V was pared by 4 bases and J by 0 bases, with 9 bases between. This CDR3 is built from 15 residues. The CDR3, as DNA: TGCGCCAGCAGCCGCCAGGTCTCGAACACCGGGGAGCTGTTTTTT. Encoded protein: CASSRQVSNTGELFF.

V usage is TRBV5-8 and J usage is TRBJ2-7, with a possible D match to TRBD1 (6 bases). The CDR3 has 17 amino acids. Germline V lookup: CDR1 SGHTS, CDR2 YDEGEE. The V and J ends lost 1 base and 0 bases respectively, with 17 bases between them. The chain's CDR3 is CASSLRGTQVASYEQYF. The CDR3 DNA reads TGTGCCAGCAGCTTGCGTGGGACACAAGTTGCCTCCTACGAGCAGTACTTC. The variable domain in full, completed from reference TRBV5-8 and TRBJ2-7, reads EAGVTQSPTHLIKTRGQQATLRCSPISGHTSVYWYQQALGLGLQFLLWYDEGEERNRGNFPPRFSGRQFPNYSSELNVNALELEDSALYLCASSLRGTQVASYEQYFGPGTRLTVT.

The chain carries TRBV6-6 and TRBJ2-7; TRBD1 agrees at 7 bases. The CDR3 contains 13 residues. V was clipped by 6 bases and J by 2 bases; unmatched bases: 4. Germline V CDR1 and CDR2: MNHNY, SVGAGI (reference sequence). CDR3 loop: CASRPTGTYEQYF. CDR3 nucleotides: TGTGCCAGCAGGCCGACAGGGACCTACGAGCAGTACTTC.

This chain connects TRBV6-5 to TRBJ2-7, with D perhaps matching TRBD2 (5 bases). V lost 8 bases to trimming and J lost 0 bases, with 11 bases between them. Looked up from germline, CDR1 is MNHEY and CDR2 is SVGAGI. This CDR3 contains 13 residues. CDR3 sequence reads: CASGLHSSYEQYF. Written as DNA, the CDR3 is TGTGCCAGCGGACTGCATTCCTCCTACGAGCAGTACTTC.

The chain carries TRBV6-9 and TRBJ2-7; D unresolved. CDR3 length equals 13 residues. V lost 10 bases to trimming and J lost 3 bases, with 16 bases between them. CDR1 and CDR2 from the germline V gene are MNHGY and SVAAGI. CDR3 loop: CATLLGSYYEQYF. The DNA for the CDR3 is TGTGCCACCCTCCTCGGAAGTTACTACGAGCAGTACTTC.

The DNA for the CDR3 is TGTGCCAGCAGTGGTAGACAGGGGTATAATTCACCCCTCCACTTT. Encoded protein: CASSGRQGYNSPLHF. This chain joins TRBV6-1 and TRBJ1-6; 8 bases are shared with TRBD1. CDR1 is MNHNS, CDR2 SASEGT, per germline. The CDR3 consists of 15 residues. The V segment lost 4 bases and the J segment 4 bases; nucleotides outside the gene matches: 3.

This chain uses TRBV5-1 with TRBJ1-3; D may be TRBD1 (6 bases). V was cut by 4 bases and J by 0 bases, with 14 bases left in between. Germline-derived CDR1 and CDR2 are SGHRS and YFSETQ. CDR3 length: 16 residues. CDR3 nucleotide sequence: TGCGCCAGCAGCCAGGAAGGGGGGAACTCTGGAAACACCATATATTTT. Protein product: CASSQEGGNSGNTIYF. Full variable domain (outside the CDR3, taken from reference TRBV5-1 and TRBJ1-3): KAGVTQTPRYLIKTRGQQVTLSCSPISGHRSVSWYQQTPGQGLQFLFEYFSETQRNKGNFPGRFSGRQFSNSRSEMNVSTLELGDSALYLCASSQEGGNSGNTIYFGEGSWLTVV.

The CDR3 nucleotides are TGTGCCTGGAGTGGGGTAGCCTTGGGAGAGACCCAGTACTTC. It encodes CAWSGVALGETQYF. The chain has TRBV30 and TRBJ2-5; D gene unclear. CDR3 size: 14 residues. Looked up from germline, CDR1 is GTSNPN and CDR2 is SVGIG (reference sequence). Trimming stripped 1 base from V and 4 bases from J, with 13 bases between. The whole variable domain, filled in from reference TRBV30 and TRBJ2-5, reads SQTIHQWPATLVQPVGSPLSLECTVEGTSNPNLYWYRQAAGRGLQLLFYSVGIGQISSEVPQNLSASRPQDRQFILSSKKLLLSDSGFYLCAWSGVALGETQYFGPGTRLLVL.

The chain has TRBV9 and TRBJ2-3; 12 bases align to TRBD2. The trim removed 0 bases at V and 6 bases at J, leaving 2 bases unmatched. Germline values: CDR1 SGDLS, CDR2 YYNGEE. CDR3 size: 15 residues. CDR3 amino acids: CASSVGLAGVDTQYF. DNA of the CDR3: TGTGCCAGCAGCGTAGGACTAGCGGGAGTCGATACGCAGTATTTT.

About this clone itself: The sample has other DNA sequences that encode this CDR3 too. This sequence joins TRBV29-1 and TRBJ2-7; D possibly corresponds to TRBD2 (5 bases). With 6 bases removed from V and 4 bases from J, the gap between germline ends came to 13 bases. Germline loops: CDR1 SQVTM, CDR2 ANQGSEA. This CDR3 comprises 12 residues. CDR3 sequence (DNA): TGCAGCGTGGGCCGAGGGTCGTACGAGCAGTACTTC. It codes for CSVGRGSYEQYF.

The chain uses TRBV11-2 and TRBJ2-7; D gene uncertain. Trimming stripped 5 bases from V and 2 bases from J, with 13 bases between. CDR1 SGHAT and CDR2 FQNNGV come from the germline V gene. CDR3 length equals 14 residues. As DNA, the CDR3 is TGTGCCAGCAGCGGCACCAGTGGGGCCTACGAGCAGTACTTC. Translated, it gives CASSGTSGAYEQYF. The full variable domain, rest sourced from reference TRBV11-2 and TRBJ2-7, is EAGVAQSPRYKIIEKRQSVAFWCNPISGHATLYWYQQILGQGPKLLIQFQNNGVVDDSQLPKDRFSAERLKGVDSTLKIQPAKLEDSAVYLCASSGTSGAYEQYFGPGTRLTVT.

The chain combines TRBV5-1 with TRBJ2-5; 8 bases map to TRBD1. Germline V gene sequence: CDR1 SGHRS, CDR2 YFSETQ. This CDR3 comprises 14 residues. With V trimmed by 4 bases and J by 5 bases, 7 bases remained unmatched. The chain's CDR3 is CASSRDRPPETQYF. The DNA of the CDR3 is TGCGCCAGCAGCCGGGACAGGCCTCCCGAGACCCAGTACTTC.

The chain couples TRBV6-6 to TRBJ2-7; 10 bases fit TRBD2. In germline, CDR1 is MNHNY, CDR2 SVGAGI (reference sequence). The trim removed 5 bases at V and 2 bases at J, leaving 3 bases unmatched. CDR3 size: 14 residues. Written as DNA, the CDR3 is TGTGCCAGCAGTCGAGGACTAGCGGCCTACGAGCAGTACTTC. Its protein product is CASSRGLAAYEQYF.

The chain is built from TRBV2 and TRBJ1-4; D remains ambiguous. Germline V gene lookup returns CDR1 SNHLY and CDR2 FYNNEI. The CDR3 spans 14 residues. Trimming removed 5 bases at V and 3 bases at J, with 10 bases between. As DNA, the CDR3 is TGTGCCAGCAGTCCGCGCAGTGCTAATGAAAAACTGTTTTTT. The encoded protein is CASSPRSANEKLFF.

The CDR3 here is CSVVGGVGTDTQYF. CDR3 nucleotides: TGCAGCGTTGTAGGGGGCGTAGGCACAGATACGCAGTATTTT. The V call is TRBV29-1, the J call TRBJ2-3; 7 nucleotides match TRBD1. V lost 4 bases to trimming and J lost 1 base; unmatched junction nucleotides: 5. Germline CDR1 and CDR2: SQVTM and ANQGSEA. The CDR3 length is 14 residues.

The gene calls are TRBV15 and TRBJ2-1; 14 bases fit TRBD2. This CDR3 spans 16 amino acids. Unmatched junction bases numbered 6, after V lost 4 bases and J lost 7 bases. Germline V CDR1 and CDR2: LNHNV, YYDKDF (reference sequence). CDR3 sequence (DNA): TGTGCCACCAGCAAATCCGGGACTAGCGGGAGAAATGAGCAGTTCTTC. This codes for CATSKSGTSGRNEQFF.

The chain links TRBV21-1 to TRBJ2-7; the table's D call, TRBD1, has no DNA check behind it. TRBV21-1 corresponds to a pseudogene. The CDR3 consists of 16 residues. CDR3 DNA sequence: TGTGCCAGCAGCCAACCAAATAGACACAAATCCTACGAGCAGTACTTC. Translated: CASSQPNRHKSYEQYF.

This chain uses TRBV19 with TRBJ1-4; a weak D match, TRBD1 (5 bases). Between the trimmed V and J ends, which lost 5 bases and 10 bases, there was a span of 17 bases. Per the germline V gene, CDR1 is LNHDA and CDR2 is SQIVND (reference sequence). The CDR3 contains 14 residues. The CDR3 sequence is CASSPDSGLGKLFF. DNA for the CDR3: TGTGCCAGTAGTCCCGACAGTGGACTGGGAAAACTGTTTTTT.